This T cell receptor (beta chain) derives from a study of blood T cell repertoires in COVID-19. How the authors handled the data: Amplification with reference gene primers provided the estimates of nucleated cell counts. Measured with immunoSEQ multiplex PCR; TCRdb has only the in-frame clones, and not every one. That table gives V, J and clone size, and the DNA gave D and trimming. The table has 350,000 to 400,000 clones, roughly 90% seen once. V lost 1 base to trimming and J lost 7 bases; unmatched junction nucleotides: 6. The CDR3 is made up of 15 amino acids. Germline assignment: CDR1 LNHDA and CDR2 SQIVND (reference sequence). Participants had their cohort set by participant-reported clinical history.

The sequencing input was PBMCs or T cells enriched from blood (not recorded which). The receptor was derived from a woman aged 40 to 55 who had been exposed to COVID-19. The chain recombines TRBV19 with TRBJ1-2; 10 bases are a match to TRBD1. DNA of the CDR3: TGTGCCAGTAGTATAGGACGACAGGGGGCCAGTGGCTACACCTTC. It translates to CASSIGRQGASGYTF.